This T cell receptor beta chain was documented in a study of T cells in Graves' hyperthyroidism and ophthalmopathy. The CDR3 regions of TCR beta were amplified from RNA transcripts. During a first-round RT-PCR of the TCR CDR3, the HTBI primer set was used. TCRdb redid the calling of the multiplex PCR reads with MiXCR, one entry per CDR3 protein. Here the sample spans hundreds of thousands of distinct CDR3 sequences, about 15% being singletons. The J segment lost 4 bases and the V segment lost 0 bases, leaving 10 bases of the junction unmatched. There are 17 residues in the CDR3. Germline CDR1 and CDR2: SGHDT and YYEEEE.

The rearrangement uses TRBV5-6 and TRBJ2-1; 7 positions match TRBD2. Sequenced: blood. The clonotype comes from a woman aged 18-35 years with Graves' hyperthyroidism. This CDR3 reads CASSLEWEGLGYNEQFF. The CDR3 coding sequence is TGTGCCAGCAGCTTGGAGTGGGAGGGCCTGGGGTACAATGAGCAGTTCTTC.